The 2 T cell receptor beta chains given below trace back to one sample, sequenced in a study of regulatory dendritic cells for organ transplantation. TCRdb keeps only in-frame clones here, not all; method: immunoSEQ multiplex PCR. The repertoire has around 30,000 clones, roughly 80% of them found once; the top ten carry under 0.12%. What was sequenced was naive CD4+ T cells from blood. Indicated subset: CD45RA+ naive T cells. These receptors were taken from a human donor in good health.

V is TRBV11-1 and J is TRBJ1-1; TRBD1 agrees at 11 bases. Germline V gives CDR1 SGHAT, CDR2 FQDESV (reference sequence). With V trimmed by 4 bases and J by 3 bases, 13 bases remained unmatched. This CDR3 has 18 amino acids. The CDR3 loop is CASSWGQGEVRRDTEAFF. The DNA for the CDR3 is TGTGCCAGCAGCTGGGGACAGGGGGAAGTTCGGAGGGACACTGAAGCTTTCTTT. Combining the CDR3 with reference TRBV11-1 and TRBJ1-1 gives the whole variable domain EAEVAQSPRYKITEKSQAVAFWCDPISGHATLYWYRQILGQGPELLVQFQDESVVDDSQLPKDRFSAERLKGVDSTLKIQPAELGDSAMYLCASSWGQGEVRRDTEAFFGQGTRLTVV.

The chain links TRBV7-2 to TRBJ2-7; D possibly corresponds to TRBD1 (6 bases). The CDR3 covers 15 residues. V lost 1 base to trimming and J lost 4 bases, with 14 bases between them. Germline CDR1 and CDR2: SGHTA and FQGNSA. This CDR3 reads CASSLDQDSLYEQYF. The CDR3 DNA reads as TGTGCCAGCAGCTTAGATCAGGACAGCCTTTACGAGCAGTACTTC.